This TCR beta chain was identified in a study of CD8+ T cells in alopecia areata. For the study at large: Dosing with tofacitinib proceeded for 6 to 18 months, followed by 6 months off drug. Study-level points and caveats: Alphabeta T cells residing in normal skin are also sequenced in scalp samples.

Extracted RNA was reverse transcribed into cDNA, the sequencing template. The assay was immunoSEQ multiplex PCR, and TCRdb's table has in-frame clones only and misses some. Of more than 100,000 clones listed, around 50% are singletons. Cell sorting on a FACSAria was used to separate CD4+ and CD8+ T cells from the PBMCs. This CDR3 is 15 amino acids long. Germline V gene sequence: CDR1 LNHDA, CDR2 SQIVND (reference sequence). Trimming left V 11 bases short and J 2 bases short, with 21 bases between. This clone was seen at least ten times. What it binds is unknown. The TCR sequence derives from a human donor with alopecia areata. The chain combines TRBV19 with TRBJ1-1; D remains unclear. This specimen was CD4+ T cells sorted from blood, taken at week 0. As DNA, the CDR3 is TGTGCCGCCATTCCCCGCCAGGCAACCAACACTGAAGCTTTCTTT. As protein: CAAIPRQATNTEAFF.